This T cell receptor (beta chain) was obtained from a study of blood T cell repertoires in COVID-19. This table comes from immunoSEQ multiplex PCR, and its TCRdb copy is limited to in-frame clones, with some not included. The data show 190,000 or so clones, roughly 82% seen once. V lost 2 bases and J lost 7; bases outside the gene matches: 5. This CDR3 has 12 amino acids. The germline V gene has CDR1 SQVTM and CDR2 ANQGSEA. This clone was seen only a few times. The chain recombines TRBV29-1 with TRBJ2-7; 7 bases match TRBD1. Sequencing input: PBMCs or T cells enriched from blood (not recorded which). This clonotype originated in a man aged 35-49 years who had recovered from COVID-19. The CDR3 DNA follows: TGCAGCGTTGAACGGCAGGGGGAGGAGCAGTACTTC. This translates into CSVERQGEEQYF.